A single sample gave rise to the 16 T cell receptor beta chains below, sequenced in a study of shared clonotypes between healthy human individuals. Here immunoSEQ multiplex PCR was the method, and the copy in TCRdb shows in-frame clones only, minus some. The data show 400,000 to 600,000 clones, more than 75% seen once. The sample taken for sequencing was PBMCs. These receptor sequences come from a woman between 35 and 50 years old in good health. Some clones in this sample may be carry-over from other donors' samples.

The CDR3, as DNA: TGCGCCAGCAGCCAAGGACCGGGGACGAACGGGGCTTTCTTT. Its translation is CASSQGPGTNGAFF. The rearrangement uses TRBV4-1 and TRBJ1-1; D is perhaps TRBD1 (5 bases). With 1 base removed from V and 11 bases from J, the gap between germline ends came to 17 bases. Per germline, CDR1 MGHRA and CDR2 YSYEKL. This CDR3 region has 14 residues.

This clone is deemed medium-sized. The chain is built from TRBV7-8 and TRBJ2-7, with 9 bases aligning to TRBD2. Germline CDR1 reads SGHVS; CDR2 reads FQNEAQ. Trimming cost V 5 bases and J 0 bases; bases outside gene matches: 11. The CDR3 is 17 residues long. The DNA of the CDR3 is TGTGCCAGCAGCCTATCCAGACTAGCGGCTACCTCCTACGAGCAGTACTTC. This encodes CASSLSRLAATSYEQYF.

The genes are TRBV27 and TRBJ1-5; D is perhaps TRBD1 (5 bases). The CDR3 is made up of 14 amino acids. The ends were cut back, 8 bases at V and 0 bases at J, with 11 bases in the middle. From germline, CDR1 is MNHEY and CDR2 SMNVEV (reference sequence). CDR3 protein: CASRRDYSNQPQHF. In DNA form, the CDR3 reads TGTGCCAGCCGCAGGGATTATAGCAATCAGCCCCAGCATTTT.

The chain recombines TRBV11-2 with TRBJ2-5, with 7 bases aligning to TRBD2. Germline V gene lookup returns CDR1 SGHAT and CDR2 FQNNGV. Trimming removed 8 bases from V and 5 bases from J; junction bases left unmatched: 8. The CDR3 has 13 residues. Here the CDR3 reads CASRRGGGETQYF. As DNA, the CDR3 is TGTGCCAGCCGTCGCGGGGGAGGGGAGACCCAGTACTTC.

This chain's CDR3 is CASSQNRDNEQFF. The CDR3 nucleotides are TGCGCCAGCAGCCAGAACAGAGACAATGAGCAGTTCTTC. This sequence joins TRBV4-3 and TRBJ2-1; D is ambiguous. The CDR3 is made up of 13 amino acids. Trimming removed 3 bases from V and 5 bases from J, with 8 bases in between. Germline lookup yields CDR1 LGHNA and CDR2 YSLEER.

The chain has TRBV28 and TRBJ1-1; 9 bases are shared with TRBD1. Germline-derived CDR1 and CDR2 are MDHEN and SYDVKM. The CDR3 totals 19 residues. V gave up 10 bases and J gave up 7 bases; unmatched junction bases: 28. CDR3 loop: CATRDPSLRTGAEGDEAFF. Written as DNA, the CDR3 is TGTGCCACCAGGGACCCCTCTTTGAGGACAGGGGCGGAGGGGGATGAAGCTTTCTTT.

The chain is built from TRBV7-8 and TRBJ2-1; maybe TRBD1 (5 bases). The CDR3 consists of 16 residues. The germline CDR1 and CDR2 sequences are SGHVS and FQNEAQ. With 6 bases removed from V and 0 bases from J, the gap between germline ends came to 15 bases. CDR3 protein: CASRPSGISSYNEQFF. CDR3 nucleotides: TGTGCCAGCAGGCCGTCAGGGATTAGCTCCTACAATGAGCAGTTCTTC.

The rearrangement uses TRBV25-1 and TRBJ2-7, with D uncertain. The CDR3 runs to 15 residues. Between the trimmed V and J ends, which lost 4 bases and 0 bases, there was a span of 13 bases. The germline V gene has CDR1 MGHDK and CDR2 SYGVNS. The CDR3 nucleotides read TGTGCCAGCAGTGCACAGCTCGGCTCCTCCTACGAGCAGTACTTC. It codes for CASSAQLGSSYEQYF.

The V gene is TRBV15, the J gene TRBJ1-1; D possibly corresponds to TRBD1 (5 bases). This CDR3 has 18 amino acids. Per germline, CDR1 LNHNV and CDR2 YYDKDF (reference sequence). Deletions cut 0 bases from V and 7 bases from J, with 24 bases between. CDR3 DNA: TGTGCCACCAGCAGAGATCCTTACTCGTGGTCAGGGAGGAATGAAGCTTTCTTT. This codes for CATSRDPYSWSGRNEAFF. The complete variable domain, with remaining parts taken from reference TRBV15 and TRBJ1-1, reads DAMVIQNPRYQVTQFGKPVTLSCSQTLNHNVMYWYQQKSSQAPKLLFHYYDKDFNNEADTPDNFQSRRPNTSFCFLDIRSPGLGDTAMYLCATSRDPYSWSGRNEAFFGQGTRLTVV.

J is TRBJ2-7 and V is TRBV6-1, with 9 bases matching TRBD1. CDR1 MNHNS and CDR2 SASEGT come from the germline V gene. The length of the CDR3 is 16 residues. The V gene end was trimmed by 2 bases and the J gene end by 1 base; junction bases not matched to a gene: 6. The DNA for the CDR3 is TGTGCCAGCAGTGAACCCGGGACAGGGATTTCCTACGAGCAGTACTTC. Its protein is CASSEPGTGISYEQYF.

The genes are TRBV11-1 and TRBJ2-3; perhaps D is TRBD1 or TRBD2 (5 bases each). Trimming stripped 5 bases from V and 2 bases from J, with 17 bases between. Germline loops: CDR1 SGHAT, CDR2 FQDESV (reference sequence). The CDR3 runs 16 residues. CDR3 nucleotides: TGTGCCAGCAGCCTGAACCCGGGGCGGGCCACAGATACGCAGTATTTT. Its translation is CASSLNPGRATDTQYF.

The chain combines TRBV2 with TRBJ2-7, with D uncertain. V lost 6 bases and J 1 base, leaving 16 bases between the germline ends. CDR3 size: 15 residues. Germline loops: CDR1 SNHLY, CDR2 FYNNEI. In nucleotides, the CDR3 is TGTGCCAGCAGCCCCGACCTCGTTTCGTCCTACGAGCAGTACTTC. As protein: CASSPDLVSSYEQYF.

This clone was seen more than once but under ten times. V is TRBV14 and J is TRBJ1-2, with a possible D match to TRBD1 (5 bases). The V end was cut by 1 base, the J end by 2 bases, with 11 bases between. This CDR3 spans 15 amino acids. Per germline, CDR1 SGHDN and CDR2 FVKESK. This chain's CDR3 is CASSQGQLRNYGYTF. For the CDR3, the DNA is TGTGCCAGCAGCCAAGGACAGCTACGGAACTATGGCTACACCTTC.

This chain links TRBV2 with TRBJ2-5, with 10 bases lining up with TRBD1. Germline CDR1 is SNHLY and CDR2 is FYNNEI. V was clipped by 8 bases and J by 4 bases; unmatched bases: 4. The CDR3 consists of 13 residues. Here the CDR3 DNA reads TGTGCCAGCGGTGGGACAGGGGTAGAGACCCAGTACTTC. Amino acid sequence: CASGGTGVETQYF. Supplemented by reference TRBV2 and TRBJ2-5, the full variable domain reads EPEVTQTPSHQVTQMGQEVILRCVPISNHLYFYWYRQILGQKVEFLVSFYNNEISEKSEIFDDQFSVERPDGSNFTLKIRSTKLEDSAMYFCASGGTGVETQYFGPGTRLLVL.

The chain couples TRBV29-1 to TRBJ2-3; 10 bases map to TRBD2. CDR3 length: 13 residues. J was trimmed by 5 bases and V by 6 bases; bases with no gene match: 5. Germline CDR1 and CDR2: SQVTM and ANQGSEA. The CDR3 nucleotides are TGCAGCGTACGGACTAGCGGTGGAGATACGCAGTATTTT. It encodes CSVRTSGGDTQYF.

This sequence joins TRBV10-3 and TRBJ1-1; weak D call: TRBD1 (6 bases). In germline, CDR1 is ENHRY, CDR2 SYGVKD. Trimming removed 2 bases from V and 1 base from J, with 8 bases in between. The CDR3 runs to 14 residues. The CDR3 loop reads CAISERGQNTEAFF. In DNA, the CDR3 is TGTGCCATCAGTGAGAGGGGACAGAACACTGAAGCTTTCTTT.